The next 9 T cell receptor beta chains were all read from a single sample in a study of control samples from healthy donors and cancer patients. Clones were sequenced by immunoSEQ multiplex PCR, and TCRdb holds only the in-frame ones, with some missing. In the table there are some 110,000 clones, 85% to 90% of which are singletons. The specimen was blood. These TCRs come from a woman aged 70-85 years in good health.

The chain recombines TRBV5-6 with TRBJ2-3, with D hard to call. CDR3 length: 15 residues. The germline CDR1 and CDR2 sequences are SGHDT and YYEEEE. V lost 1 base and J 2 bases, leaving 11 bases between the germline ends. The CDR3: CASSLLGTTTDTQYF. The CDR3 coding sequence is TGTGCCAGCAGCTTGCTCGGTACTACCACAGATACGCAGTATTTT.

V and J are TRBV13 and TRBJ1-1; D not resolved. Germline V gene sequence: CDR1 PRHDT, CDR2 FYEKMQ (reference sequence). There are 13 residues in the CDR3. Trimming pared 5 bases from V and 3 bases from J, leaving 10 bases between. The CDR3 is CASSVRAYTEAFF. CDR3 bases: TGTGCCAGCAGCGTCCGGGCCTACACTGAAGCTTTCTTT.

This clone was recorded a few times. The CDR3 sequence: CASSSGTAPGYTF. DNA for the CDR3: TGTGCCAGCAGCTCCGGGACAGCGCCTGGCTACACCTTC. The gene calls are TRBV5-4 and TRBJ1-2; 7 bases map to TRBD1. This CDR3 has 13 residues. CDR1 and CDR2 (germline): SGHNT, YYREEE (reference sequence). Unmatched junction bases numbered 6, after V lost 3 bases and J lost 7 bases.

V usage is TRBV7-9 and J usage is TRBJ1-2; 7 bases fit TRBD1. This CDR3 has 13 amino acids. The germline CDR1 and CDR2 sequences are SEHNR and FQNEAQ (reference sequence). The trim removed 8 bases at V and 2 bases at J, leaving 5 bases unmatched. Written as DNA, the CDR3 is TGTGCCAGCTCGAGGGGGCAGAACTATGGCTACACCTTC. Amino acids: CASSRGQNYGYTF.

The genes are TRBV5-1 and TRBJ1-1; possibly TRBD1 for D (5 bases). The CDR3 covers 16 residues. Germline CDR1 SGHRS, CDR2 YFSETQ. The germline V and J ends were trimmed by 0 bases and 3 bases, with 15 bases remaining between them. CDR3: CASSLGISEGYTEAFF. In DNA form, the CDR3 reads TGCGCCAGCAGCTTGGGGATTTCGGAGGGGTACACTGAAGCTTTCTTT.

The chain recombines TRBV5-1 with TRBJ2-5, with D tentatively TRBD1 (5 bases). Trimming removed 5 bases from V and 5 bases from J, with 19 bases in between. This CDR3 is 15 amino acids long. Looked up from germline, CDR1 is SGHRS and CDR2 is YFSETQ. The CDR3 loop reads CASSTGRVGSETQYF. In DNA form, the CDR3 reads TGCGCCAGCAGTACTGGCAGGGTAGGGTCGGAGACCCAGTACTTC.

The CDR3 protein is CASSLADGRLETQYF. Here the CDR3 DNA reads TGTGCCAGCAGCTTGGCCGACGGGAGGCTGGAGACCCAGTACTTC. The chain has TRBV5-4 and TRBJ2-5; 7 nucleotides agree with TRBD2. This CDR3 spans 15 amino acids. V dropped 0 bases and J dropped 5; count of bases not matched to a gene: 7. Germline lookup yields CDR1 SGHNT and CDR2 YYREEE (reference sequence).

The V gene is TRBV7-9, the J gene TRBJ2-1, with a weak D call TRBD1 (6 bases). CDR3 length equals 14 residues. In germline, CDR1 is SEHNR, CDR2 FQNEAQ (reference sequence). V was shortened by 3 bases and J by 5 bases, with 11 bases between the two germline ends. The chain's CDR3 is CASSLYRDDNEQFF. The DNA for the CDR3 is TGTGCCAGCAGCTTGTACAGGGACGACAATGAGCAGTTCTTC.

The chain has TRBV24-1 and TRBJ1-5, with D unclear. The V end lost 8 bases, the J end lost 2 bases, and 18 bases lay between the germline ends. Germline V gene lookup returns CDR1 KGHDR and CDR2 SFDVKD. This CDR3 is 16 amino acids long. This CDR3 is CATMRREFVGNQPQHF. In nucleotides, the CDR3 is TGTGCCACCATGAGACGAGAATTTGTTGGCAATCAGCCCCAGCATTTT.